Below, one T cell receptor (beta chain) is given with its context. Its antigen is as yet unknown. One junction end disagrees with the germline gene, perhaps due to a read error. CDR1 and CDR2 (germline): SGHAT, FQNNGV. This CDR3 has 12 amino acids. TCRbeta libraries were built with three rounds of nested PCR, modified from ARM-PCR. Each CDR3 protein is one row after TCRdb ran MiXCR on the multiplex PCR reads. The table includes roughly 140,000 distinct CDR3 sequences, roughly 70% detected once. No cell sorting was done before RNA was extracted from the tissue. The sample belongs to a study of tumor and adjacent non-tumor tissue in lung cancer. About the study: Aged about 30 to 76 years, patients included roughly ten men and 4 to 6 women with stage I to III disease. Around 4.2 million productive TCRbeta reads were obtained per sample on average. Whole-study results and caveats: Normal lung showed higher cumulative top 100 clone frequency than tumor. Shorter survival was associated with higher TCR diversity in tumors.

This clonotype originated in a man aged 60-69 years with small cell lung cancer. V and J are TRBV11-2 and TRBJ2-5; D unclear. The sequencing sample was made of lung tumor tissue. The CDR3 DNA reads TGTGCCGGCAGCGTAACCGGTACCCGAGAATACTTC. Translating gives CAGSVTGTREYF.